Presented here are 21 T cell receptor beta chains from one specimen sequenced in a study of shared clonotypes between healthy human individuals. The assay was immunoSEQ multiplex PCR, and TCRdb's table has in-frame clones only and misses some. The sample carries about 2.3 million clones, 85% to 95% recorded once. The specimen sequenced was naive CD4+ T cells from PBMCs. Subset noted: CD45RA+ positively selected. These receptors all stem from a young man in good health. Some clones in this sample may be carry-over from other donors' samples.

To note about this clone: Other DNA sequences in this specimen translate into the identical CDR3. V is TRBV5-1 and J is TRBJ1-4; D call uncertain. This CDR3 is built from 14 residues. Germline V gene sequence: CDR1 SGHRS, CDR2 YFSETQ. Between the trimmed V and J ends, which lost 2 bases and 8 bases, there was a span of 13 bases. The CDR3 nucleotides are TGCGCCAGCAGCTTTGGTACAGTAGAGGAAAAACTGTTTTTT. This gives the protein CASSFGTVEEKLFF.

CDR3 amino acids: CASSSGSLGAEAFF. CDR3 nucleotide sequence: TGCGCCAGCAGCTCCGGGTCCCTGGGGGCTGAAGCTTTCTTT. The chain employs TRBV5-1 and TRBJ1-1, with D possibly matching TRBD1 (5 bases). From germline, CDR1 is SGHRS and CDR2 YFSETQ. The CDR3 is made up of 14 amino acids. V was clipped by 3 bases and J by 6 bases, with 15 bases between them.

The chain combines TRBV27 with TRBJ1-2, with 11 bases identical to TRBD1. CDR3 length equals 15 residues. The germline V gene encodes CDR1 MNHEY and CDR2 SMNVEV (reference sequence). V dropped 5 bases and J dropped 4; count of bases not matched to a gene: 6. The CDR3 bases are TGTGCCAGCAGTCGAGGGACAGGGGGTCCCTATGGCTACACCTTC. Amino acid sequence: CASSRGTGGPYGYTF.

This clone was observed once. The chain carries TRBV5-1 and TRBJ2-5; TRBD2 is a possible D gene (6 bases). Trimming removed 6 bases from V and 1 base from J, with 16 bases in between. This CDR3 region has 15 residues. Per the germline V gene, CDR1 is SGHRS and CDR2 is YFSETQ. CDR3 sequence reads: CASTEGHSGQETQYF. The DNA for the CDR3 is TGCGCCAGCACCGAGGGCCATAGCGGCCAAGAGACCCAGTACTTC. The variable domain in full, completed from reference TRBV5-1 and TRBJ2-5, reads KAGVTQTPRYLIKTRGQQVTLSCSPISGHRSVSWYQQTPGQGLQFLFEYFSETQRNKGNFPGRFSGRQFSNSRSEMNVSTLELGDSALYLCASTEGHSGQETQYFGPGTRLLVL.

The chain has TRBV5-1 and TRBJ2-4; D might be TRBD1 or TRBD2, each matching 5 bases. Deletions cut 4 bases from V and 6 bases from J, with 17 bases between. CDR3 length equals 15 residues. Per germline, CDR1 SGHRS and CDR2 YFSETQ. The CDR3 spells CASSPGTGRGNIQYF. In DNA, the CDR3 is TGCGCCAGCAGCCCCGGGACGGGGCGCGGAAACATTCAGTACTTC.

The V call is TRBV5-4, the J call TRBJ1-2; D is perhaps TRBD1 (6 bases). The germline V gene has CDR1 SGHNT and CDR2 YYREEE (reference sequence). The CDR3 consists of 16 residues. V dropped 2 bases and J dropped 8 bases, with 22 bases sitting between them. As DNA, the CDR3 is TGTGCCAGCAGCTTAAGCATCACTCGGGGGGCGCGGGGCTACACCTTC. Amino acids: CASSLSITRGARGYTF.

This chain connects TRBV7-2 to TRBJ1-2; D unresolved. CDR1 is SGHTA, CDR2 FQGNSA, per germline. V lost 4 bases and J 6 bases, leaving 15 bases between the germline ends. The length of the CDR3 is 14 residues. The CDR3 sequence is CASSSPPSGDGYTF. In nucleotides, the CDR3 is TGTGCCAGCAGCTCGCCCCCCTCCGGCGATGGCTACACCTTC.

CDR3 bases: TGTGCCAGGAACACCGGGGAGCTGTTTTTT. This codes for CARNTGELFF. The chain combines TRBV27 with TRBJ2-2; D gene unclear. V was trimmed by 9 bases and J by 1 base, leaving 0 bases between them. Germline lookup yields CDR1 MNHEY and CDR2 SMNVEV (reference sequence). The CDR3 spans 10 residues.

V is TRBV5-6 and J is TRBJ2-5; D remains unclear. The V and J ends lost 4 bases and 5 bases respectively, with 9 bases between them. The CDR3 contains 12 residues. CDR1 is SGHDT and CDR2 is YYEEEE in the germline V gene. CDR3 nucleotide sequence: TGTGCCAGCAGCCCCTGGCGGGAGACCCAGTACTTC. Encoded protein: CASSPWRETQYF. Using reference TRBV5-6 and TRBJ2-5 for the parts outside the CDR3, the full variable domain is DAGVTQSPTHLIKTRGQQVTLRCSPKSGHDTVSWYQQALGQGPQFIFQYYEEEERQRGNFPDRFSGHQFPNYSSELNVNALLLGDSALYLCASSPWRETQYFGPGTRLLVL.

The rearrangement uses TRBV5-1 and TRBJ2-1; D is unresolved. The V gene's germline CDR1 is SGHRS and CDR2 YFSETQ. This CDR3 comprises 12 residues. Trimming left V 5 bases short and J 5 bases short, with 8 bases between. The CDR3 protein is CASRTPNNEQFF. CDR3 DNA: TGCGCCAGCAGGACCCCCAACAATGAGCAGTTCTTC.

V is TRBV27 and J is TRBJ2-7; D could derive from TRBD1 or TRBD2 (6 bases each). The CDR3 loop spans 13 amino acids. V gave up 5 bases and J gave up 9 bases, with 17 bases separating them. Germline V gene sequence: CDR1 MNHEY, CDR2 SMNVEV (reference sequence). As DNA, the CDR3 is TGTGCCAGCAGTCCCATTCGACAGGAGGGGCAGTACTTC. Residues: CASSPIRQEGQYF.

V gene TRBV29-1 combines with J gene TRBJ2-4, with 9 bases matching TRBD1. Trimming at V came to 3 bases and at J to 9 bases, leaving 6 bases not matched to a gene. The CDR3 runs 13 residues. The V gene's germline CDR1 is SQVTM and CDR2 ANQGSEA. Here the CDR3 DNA reads TGCAGCGTTGAGGGGGGGACAGGGAGCATTCAGTACTTC. It encodes CSVEGGTGSIQYF.

This clone has a single count. The sample contains more than one DNA sequence encoding this CDR3. The gene calls are TRBV18 and TRBJ2-3; D tentatively reads TRBD1 or TRBD2 (5 bases each). From germline, CDR1 is KGHSH and CDR2 LQKENI. The V gene lost 3 bases and the J gene lost 1 base, with 8 bases spanning the gap. This CDR3 has 14 amino acids. This chain's CDR3 is CASSPMGGTDTQYF. The CDR3 DNA is TGTGCCAGCTCACCGATGGGGGGCACAGATACGCAGTATTTT.

This clone has just one count. Within the sample, other DNA sequences also encode this same CDR3. V is TRBV18 and J is TRBJ1-4; tentative D call: TRBD1 (6 bases). CDR1 and CDR2 (germline): KGHSH, LQKENI. V lost 2 bases to trimming and J lost 6 bases, with 7 bases between them. The length of the CDR3 is 13 residues. CDR3 in amino acids: CASSPGGDEKLFF. CDR3 DNA sequence: TGTGCCAGCTCACCAGGGGGCGATGAAAAACTGTTTTTT.

The chain employs TRBV5-8 and TRBJ2-2, with D possibly being TRBD2 (6 bases). CDR3 size: 17 residues. Germline V CDR1 and CDR2: SGHTS, YDEGEE. The V end was cut by 3 bases, the J end by 0 bases, with 15 bases between. This chain's CDR3 is CASSSVRDSANTGELFF. The CDR3 region has the DNA TGTGCCAGCAGCTCGGTCCGGGACTCCGCGAACACCGGGGAGCTGTTTTTT.

The chain is built from TRBV11-1 and TRBJ2-4, with D possibly matching TRBD2 (5 bases). Trimming pared 3 bases from V and 0 bases from J, leaving 12 bases between. The CDR3 is made up of 16 amino acids. Germline CDR1 SGHAT, CDR2 FQDESV (reference sequence). CDR3 nucleotides: TGTGCCAGCAGCTTCGAGGGCGGGCTAGCCAAAAACATTCAGTACTTC. This translates into CASSFEGGLAKNIQYF.

The rearrangement joins TRBV2 to TRBJ1-2, with a tentative D call TRBD1 (6 bases). The CDR3 has 13 amino acids. Trimming shortened V by 4 bases and J by 2 bases, and 8 bases separated the two germline ends. The germline V gene encodes CDR1 SNHLY and CDR2 FYNNEI. The CDR3 protein is CASSGQANYGYTF. The CDR3 nucleotides read TGTGCCAGCAGTGGACAGGCGAACTATGGCTACACCTTC.

This chain links TRBV7-2 with TRBJ2-2; D gene ambiguous. The CDR3 extends over 15 amino acids. Germline lookup yields CDR1 SGHTA and CDR2 FQGNSA. V gave up 6 bases and J gave up 5 bases, with 16 bases separating them. This chain's CDR3 is CASSWEGLGTGELFF. CDR3 in DNA: TGTGCCAGCAGTTGGGAAGGTCTCGGGACCGGGGAGCTGTTTTTT.

V usage is TRBV5-1 and J usage is TRBJ2-7; D unclear. V was trimmed by 4 bases and J by 0 bases, leaving 8 bases between them. This CDR3 has 13 residues. Per the germline V gene, CDR1 is SGHRS and CDR2 is YFSETQ. The CDR3 DNA is TGCGCCAGCAGCCCCTTACCCTCCTACGAGCAGTACTTC. Its protein is CASSPLPSYEQYF.

This clone is a singleton in its sample. The chain carries TRBV19 and TRBJ1-3; 7 nucleotides line up with TRBD1. The CDR3 has 16 residues. Unmatched junction bases numbered 11, after V lost 9 bases and J lost 0 bases. Germline V CDR1 and CDR2: LNHDA, SQIVND (reference sequence). The CDR3 reads CASHPSRQGSGNTIYF. CDR3 DNA sequence: TGTGCCAGCCACCCCAGCAGACAGGGCTCTGGAAACACCATATATTTT.

The J gene is TRBJ2-3, the V gene TRBV28; D not resolved. From germline, CDR1 is MDHEN and CDR2 SYDVKM. V was trimmed by 5 bases and J by 5 bases, leaving 14 bases between them. This CDR3 has 14 amino acids. The CDR3 reads CASSVVGRGDTQYF. The CDR3 DNA is TGTGCCAGCAGTGTAGTTGGGCGTGGAGATACGCAGTATTTT. The entire variable domain, with the rest obtained from reference TRBV28 and TRBJ2-3, is as follows: DVKVTQSSRYLVKRTGEKVFLECVQDMDHENMFWYRQDPGLGLRLIYFSYDVKMKEKGDIPEGYSVSREKKERFSLILESASTNQTSMYLCASSVVGRGDTQYFGPGTRLTVL.